The sequence of this TCR beta chain was determined in a study of T cell responses to AZD1222 COVID-19 vaccine. For the study at large: Pooled samples include second doses given at about 4 or 12 weeks.

Assay: immunoSEQ multiplex PCR; the TCRdb copy retains only in-frame clones and omits some. The sample includes about 150,000 clones, about 87% of them seen just once. This CDR3 has 15 residues. The germline V and J ends were trimmed by 2 bases and 4 bases, with 13 bases remaining between them. CDR1 SGHDT and CDR2 YYEEEE come from the germline V gene. The TCR originated in an adult in good health. The chain has TRBV5-6 and TRBJ1-5, with a weak D call TRBD1 (6 bases). The sequenced sample was peripheral blood, obtained on day 0 of AZD1222 vaccination. The CDR3 spells CASSFGQTPNQPQHF. The CDR3 coding sequence is TGTGCCAGCAGCTTCGGACAGACCCCTAATCAGCCCCAGCATTTT.